This TCR beta chain derives from a study of blood T cells in healthy people across ages. Overall study context: Capture via template switching afforded approximately one barcoded beta molecule per two T cells.

CDR1 and CDR2 (germline): SGHNT, YENEEA. J was trimmed by 8 bases and V by 5 bases; bases with no gene match: 13. This CDR3 comprises 15 residues. A J-beta primer mix and a sample-barcoded 5' primer were used in a second PCR of roughly 7 to 12 cycles. TCRdb passed the 5' RACE reads through MiXCR, listing each CDR3 protein once. This sample has roughly 1,000,000 distinct CDR3 sequences, with about 23% found just once. The same sample was also used in a study of T cells of mothers and their children. In that study: In this cohort, donors were three healthy Caucasian mothers plus their six children.

V and J are TRBV11-3 and TRBJ1-2; TRBD1 matches at 8 bases. This receptor was obtained from a girl aged 2-15 years in good health. Specimen: blood. CDR3 sequence: CASSGTGSVLGGYTF. The CDR3 region has the DNA TGTGCCAGCAGCGGGACAGGCTCCGTTCTCGGCGGCTACACCTTC.